This T cell receptor beta chain was identified in a study of blood T cell repertoires in COVID-19. The trim removed 2 bases at V and 3 bases at J, leaving 7 bases unmatched. The CDR3 extends over 15 amino acids. Germline CDR1 reads MNHNS; CDR2 reads SASEGT. TCRdb's copy holds only in-frame clones and misses some; the assay was immunoSEQ multiplex PCR. This table has around 310,000 clones, 90% appearing once. The rearrangement joins TRBV6-1 to TRBJ2-7, with TRBD1 matching 7 bases. Sequencing input: peripheral blood. The TCR sequence derives from a woman in her 40s with COVID-19, enrolled during active disease. The CDR3 coding sequence is TGTGCCAGCAGTGAAATCGGGACAGTGAGCTACGAGCAGTACTTC. This encodes CASSEIGTVSYEQYF.